These T cell receptor beta chains were read from a single sample in a study of identical twins. Each CDR3 protein gets one entry after TCRdb re-called the 5' RACE reads with MiXCR. The table lists some 900,000 distinct CDR3 sequences, approximately 13% of them singletons. These data were also filed under a second study, of yellow fever vaccine responses in identical twins.

The sample consisted of PBMCs. The receptors derive from a woman aged 18-30 years in good health. Each CDR3 is given with its conserved first and last residue. A D gene is named only where the DNA matches it firmly. The size entry is marked missing in some rows and otherwise reads once, few, many or a size class.

DNA: TGTGCCAGCAGTACCACTGGGGCCAACGTCCTGACTTTC
CDR3: CASSTTGANVLTF
size: .
D: .
J: TRBJ2-6
V: TRBV12-3/TRBV12-4

DNA: TGTGCCAGCAGCCGAGGGCTAGCGGACCCCCGGGATACGCAGTATTTT
CDR3: CASSRGLADPRDTQYF
size: few
D: TRBD2
J: TRBJ2-3
V: TRBV11-2

DNA: TGCGCCAGCAGCCAAGATCCGGCTAGCGGGAGGCCTATCTCCTACAATGAGCAGTTCTTC
CDR3: CASSQDPASGRPISYNEQFF
size: .
D: TRBD2
J: TRBJ2-1
V: TRBV4-1

DNA: TGTGCCAGCAGCGTAGGGGACCTGAACTACGAGCAGTACTTC
CDR3: CASSVGDLNYEQYF
size: .
D: .
J: TRBJ2-7
V: TRBV9

DNA: TGTGCCAGCAGCCGACCGGGACAAGAGCCGTTTAACTCTTGGGGAATCTATGGCTACACCTTC
CDR3: CASSRPGQEPFNSWGIYGYTF
size: .
D: .
J: TRBJ1-2
V: TRBV4-2

DNA: TGTGCCAGCAGCCTACCTGGAGCGGGGGGGCCGGATGAGCAGTTCTTC
CDR3: CASSLPGAGGPDEQFF
size: few
D: TRBD2
J: TRBJ2-1
V: TRBV11-2

DNA: TGCGCCAGCAGCCAAGCGGACAGGGAGTTCAATGAGCAGTTCTTC
CDR3: CASSQADREFNEQFF
size: .
D: TRBD1
J: TRBJ2-1
V: TRBV4-1

DNA: TGTGCCAGCAGTTCCGAGGGGTCCCAAGAGACCCAGTACTTC
CDR3: CASSSEGSQETQYF
size: few
D: .
J: TRBJ2-5
V: TRBV25-1

DNA: TGTGCCAGCAGCCAGGGACGACGATATGGCTACACCTTC
CDR3: CASSQGRRYGYTF
size: few
D: .
J: TRBJ1-2
V: TRBV5-6

DNA: TGTGCCAGCAGTTACTCTGGGACAACGAACACCGGGGAGCTGTTTTTT
CDR3: CASSYSGTTNTGELFF
size: few
D: .
J: TRBJ2-2
V: TRBV6-5

DNA: TGCGCCAGCAGCCAAGAAATCAGGGCACTTGCGGTGCTAGCCAAAAACATTCAGTACTTC
CDR3: CASSQEIRALAVLAKNIQYF
size: few
D: .
J: TRBJ2-4
V: TRBV4-1

DNA: TGTGCCAGCAGTTTATCTGGGGGCCCTCCTTTTAACTATGGCTACACCTTC
CDR3: CASSLSGGPPFNYGYTF
size: many
D: .
J: TRBJ1-2
V: TRBV28

DNA: TGTGCCAGCAGCCCCCGGCGGGGGGGCAAAAACAATGAGCAGTTCTTC
CDR3: CASSPRRGGKNNEQFF
size: .
D: TRBD2
J: TRBJ2-1
V: TRBV7-2

DNA: TGCAGTGCCCCAAGCGGGAGTATGATTTTCAATGAGCAGTTCTTC
CDR3: CSAPSGSMIFNEQFF
size: .
D: TRBD2
J: TRBJ2-1
V: TRBV20-1

DNA: TGTGCCAGCAGTCCACAGGACAATGAGCAGTTCTTC
CDR3: CASSPQDNEQFF
size: many
D: .
J: TRBJ2-1
V: TRBV12-3/TRBV12-4

DNA: TGTGCCAGCAGGGGGGACAGCTCTGGAAACACCATATATTTT
CDR3: CASRGDSSGNTIYF
size: few
D: TRBD1
J: TRBJ1-3
V: TRBV12-3/TRBV12-4

DNA: TGCGCCAGCGGGACTGGGCAGGGCCCTTACGAGCAGTACTTC
CDR3: CASGTGQGPYEQYF
size: .
D: .
J: TRBJ2-7
V: TRBV5-1

DNA: TGTGCCAGCAGCTTAGGTGACAGAGTGAACACTGAAGCTTTCTTT
CDR3: CASSLGDRVNTEAFF
size: many
D: .
J: TRBJ1-1
V: TRBV7-6

DNA: TGCGCCAGCAGCTTAGGACAGGGGAGAGTTGATGGCTACACCTTC
CDR3: CASSLGQGRVDGYTF
size: many
D: TRBD1
J: TRBJ1-2
V: TRBV5-1

DNA: TGTGCCAGTAGTATCGACAAAATGAACACTGAAGCTTTCTTT
CDR3: CASSIDKMNTEAFF
size: .
D: .
J: TRBJ1-1
V: TRBV19

DNA: TGTGCCAGCAGCCGTCTCCGAGATACGCAGTATTTT
CDR3: CASSRLRDTQYF
size: many
D: .
J: TRBJ2-3
V: TRBV12-3/TRBV12-4

DNA: TGCGCCAGCAGCCAAGATGGGAGAGTCCCCGGGGAGCTGTTTTTT
CDR3: CASSQDGRVPGELFF
size: many
D: .
J: TRBJ2-2
V: TRBV4-1

DNA: TGCAGTGCTAGAGAGGGACTAGCGGACTCTTGTCTCTACAATGAGCAGTTCTTC
CDR3: CSAREGLADSCLYNEQFF
size: few
D: TRBD2
J: TRBJ2-1
V: TRBV20-1

DNA: TGTGCCAGCAGCTTGAAAGGACAGGGGGCGCTTGACGAGCAGTACTTC
CDR3: CASSLKGQGALDEQYF
size: .
D: TRBD1
J: TRBJ2-7
V: TRBV5-4

DNA: TGTGCCAGCAGTCTTCGCCGGGGCGAGCAGTTCTTC
CDR3: CASSLRRGEQFF
size: few
D: .
J: TRBJ2-1
V: TRBV12-3/TRBV12-4

DNA: TGTGCCAGCAGCCACGGGACAGCGTCCTACAATGAGCAGTTCTTC
CDR3: CASSHGTASYNEQFF
size: .
D: TRBD1
J: TRBJ2-1
V: TRBV4-2

DNA: TGTGCCAGCAGTGTATCGTCGTTAGTGGCGAAAGAGACCCAGTACTTC
CDR3: CASSVSSLVAKETQYF
size: .
D: .
J: TRBJ2-5
V: TRBV2

DNA: TGTGCCAGCAGTTCTGACTGGTCTAGCACAGATACGCAGTATTTT
CDR3: CASSSDWSSTDTQYF
size: few
D: .
J: TRBJ2-3
V: TRBV12-3/TRBV12-4

DNA: TGTGCCAGCAGTTTAGGACGGAGTAAAGCAACTAATGAAAAACTGTTTTTT
CDR3: CASSLGRSKATNEKLFF
size: many
D: .
J: TRBJ1-4
V: TRBV28

DNA: TGTGCCAGCAGTCCGCGGGACAGAGAGCAGTACTTC
CDR3: CASSPRDREQYF
size: .
D: .
J: TRBJ2-7
V: TRBV12-3/TRBV12-4

DNA: TGTGCCACCAGCAGCGTTGGGACAGGGACTAATCAGCCCCAGCATTTT
CDR3: CATSSVGTGTNQPQHF
size: .
D: TRBD1
J: TRBJ1-5
V: TRBV15

DNA: TGTGCCAGCAGCTTAGAGGGAGTAGTGAGGGAGACCCAGTACTTC
CDR3: CASSLEGVVRETQYF
size: many
D: .
J: TRBJ2-5
V: TRBV11-2

DNA: TGTGCCAGCAGCCCAGGGGAAACCTATGGCTACACCTTC
CDR3: CASSPGETYGYTF
size: .
D: .
J: TRBJ1-2
V: TRBV7-7